One sample yielded the 29 T cell receptor beta chains listed below, sequenced in a study of blood T cell repertoires in COVID-19. Generated by immunoSEQ multiplex PCR, the TCRdb table keeps only in-frame clones and is missing some. Among approximately 100,000 clones listed, around 89% were seen once. Sequenced material: peripheral blood. These TCRs come from a woman older than 75 with acute or convalescent COVID-19.

This rearrangement joins TRBV7-2 to TRBJ1-5; D is undetermined. V was clipped by 3 bases and J by 5 bases, with 8 bases between them. Germline assignment: CDR1 SGHTA and CDR2 FQGNSA. The CDR3 is 13 amino acids. The CDR3 sequence is CASSLGSYQPQHF. CDR3 nucleotides: TGTGCCAGCAGCTTGGGCAGCTATCAGCCCCAGCATTTT.

The V call is TRBV5-8, the J call TRBJ2-7; tentatively, D is TRBD1 (6 bases). The germline gives CDR1 SGHTS, CDR2 YDEGEE. The CDR3 extends over 14 amino acids. Trimming left V 0 bases short and J 2 bases short, with 9 bases between. CDR3 loop: CASSLGQATYEQYF. CDR3 DNA sequence: TGTGCCAGCAGCTTGGGACAGGCCACCTACGAGCAGTACTTC.

This clone came up a few times. The chain employs TRBV7-6 and TRBJ1-6; TRBD1 aligns across 7 bases. V trimming: 0 bases; J trimming: 9 bases; junction bases outside the gene matches: 8. Germline V CDR1 and CDR2: SGHVS, FNYEAQ. This CDR3 is built from 16 residues. Here the CDR3 reads CASSLAEGAVGSPLHF. DNA for the CDR3: TGTGCCAGCAGCTTAGCGGAGGGGGCGGTCGGTTCACCCCTCCACTTT.

The V call is TRBV27, the J call TRBJ2-7, with no clear D. There are 13 residues in the CDR3. The V and J ends lost 2 bases and 1 base respectively, with 6 bases between them. Per the germline V gene, CDR1 is MNHEY and CDR2 is SMNVEV (reference sequence). The CDR3, as DNA: TGTGCCAGCAGTTTAAATCCTTCCTACGAGCAGTACTTC. Protein: CASSLNPSYEQYF.

This chain uses TRBV30 with TRBJ2-3; 8 bases fit TRBD2. This CDR3 region has 15 residues. Germline values: CDR1 GTSNPN, CDR2 SVGIG (reference sequence). Trimming at V came to 2 bases and at J to 0 bases, leaving 4 bases not matched to a gene. In DNA, the CDR3 is TGTGCCTGGAGTAGGGGCGGGGGGAGCACAGATACGCAGTATTTT. Its translation: CAWSRGGGSTDTQYF. Full variable domain (remainder filled in from reference TRBV30 and TRBJ2-3): SQTIHQWPATLVQPVGSPLSLECTVEGTSNPNLYWYRQAAGRGLQLLFYSVGIGQISSEVPQNLSASRPQDRQFILSSKKLLLSDSGFYLCAWSRGGGSTDTQYFGPGTRLTVL.

Only one count was recorded for this clone. The CDR3 nucleotides are TGCAGCGTCGGGACTACCACAGATACGCAGTATTTT. Its protein product is CSVGTTTDTQYF. This sequence joins TRBV29-1 and TRBJ2-3; 7 bases match TRBD2. J lost 2 bases, V lost 6 bases, and 2 bases had no gene match. CDR1 is SQVTM, CDR2 ANQGSEA, per germline. The CDR3 consists of 12 residues.

CDR3 loop: CASSLDAGRETQYF. For the CDR3, the DNA is TGCGCCAGCAGCTTGGATGCGGGCAGGGAGACCCAGTACTTC. This sequence joins TRBV5-1 and TRBJ2-5; TRBD2 is a possible D gene (5 bases). Germline V lookup: CDR1 SGHRS, CDR2 YFSETQ. The V gene lost 0 bases and the J gene lost 5 bases, with 11 bases spanning the gap. The CDR3 length is 14 residues.

The chain links TRBV28 to TRBJ1-2; no firm D call. Between the trimmed V and J ends, which lost 6 bases and 4 bases, there was a span of 18 bases. The CDR3 has 15 amino acids. Germline CDR1 and CDR2: MDHEN and SYDVKM. CDR3 loop: CASSPSFVSVYGYTF. In DNA form, the CDR3 reads TGTGCCAGCAGCCCCAGTTTTGTGTCCGTCTATGGCTACACCTTC.

V usage is TRBV20-1 and J usage is TRBJ2-7; TRBD2 agrees at 8 bases. The germline CDR1 and CDR2 sequences are DFQATT and SNEGSKA (reference sequence). CDR3 length: 14 amino acids. Trimming took 3 bases from V and 2 from J; bases not matched to a gene: 6. The chain's CDR3 is CSASARGAAYEQYF. CDR3 DNA: TGCAGTGCTAGTGCGCGGGGGGCAGCCTACGAGCAGTACTTC.

This clone was counted only a few times. The sample has other DNA sequences that encode this CDR3 too. This sequence joins TRBV5-1 and TRBJ2-3; TRBD1 matches 7 bases. V dropped 4 bases and J dropped 2; count of bases not matched to a gene: 4. The CDR3 contains 14 residues. Germline-derived CDR1 and CDR2 are SGHRS and YFSETQ. DNA for the CDR3: TGCGCCAGCAGCCCGGGACAGAACACAGATACGCAGTATTTT. Encoded protein: CASSPGQNTDTQYF.

This rearrangement joins TRBV29-1 to TRBJ1-3; maybe TRBD1 (5 bases). Trimming shortened V by 5 bases and J by 6 bases, and 8 bases separated the two germline ends. From germline, CDR1 is SQVTM and CDR2 ANQGSEA. The CDR3 runs 11 residues. The CDR3: CSVQGLNTIYF. The CDR3 DNA reads as TGCAGCGTTCAGGGATTAAACACCATATATTTT.

This clone is a singleton in its sample. The V gene is TRBV5-1, the J gene TRBJ2-7; TRBD1 matches 10 bases. This CDR3 contains 13 residues. The trim removed 5 bases at V and 6 bases at J, leaving 5 bases unmatched. Germline assignment: CDR1 SGHRS and CDR2 YFSETQ. The CDR3 protein is CASRRTGGVEQYF. DNA for the CDR3: TGCGCCAGCAGAAGGACAGGGGGTGTCGAGCAGTACTTC.

The chain carries TRBV12-3 or TRBV12-4 and TRBJ1-4; tentative D call: TRBD1 (5 bases). The CDR3 length is 12 residues. With 5 bases removed from V and 8 bases from J, the gap between germline ends came to 9 bases. CDR3 nucleotides: TGTGCCAGCAGTCTCAACAGGGAAAAACTGTTTTTT. It translates to CASSLNREKLFF.

The V gene is TRBV30, the J gene TRBJ2-7; D gene uncertain. Trimming took 1 base from V and 3 from J, leaving 7 bases between them. The CDR3 totals 12 residues. The germline CDR1 and CDR2 sequences are GTSNPN and SVGIG (reference sequence). CDR3 amino acids: CAWSDVGYEQYF. In nucleotides, the CDR3 is TGTGCCTGGAGTGATGTCGGCTACGAGCAGTACTTC. Looking up the rest from reference TRBV30 and TRBJ2-7 gives the full variable domain: SQTIHQWPATLVQPVGSPLSLECTVEGTSNPNLYWYRQAAGRGLQLLFYSVGIGQISSEVPQNLSASRPQDRQFILSSKKLLLSDSGFYLCAWSDVGYEQYFGPGTRLTVT.

This clone was picked up one time. V is TRBV6-2 or TRBV6-3 and J is TRBJ2-5; D not resolved. This CDR3 has 14 amino acids. V lost 1 base, J lost 3 bases, and 9 bases lay in between. CDR1 MNHEY and CDR2 SVGEGT come from the germline V gene. CDR3 region: CASSYYGWEETQYF. The CDR3 coding sequence is TGTGCCAGCAGTTACTACGGGTGGGAAGAGACCCAGTACTTC.

The chain has TRBV27 and TRBJ1-5; no definite D call. Germline V gene lookup returns CDR1 MNHEY and CDR2 SMNVEV (reference sequence). V lost 3 bases and J 0 bases, leaving 6 bases between the germline ends. The CDR3 runs to 14 residues. The CDR3 nucleotides read TGTGCCAGCAGTTTTCGGGTTAGCAATCAGCCCCAGCATTTT. Its translation is CASSFRVSNQPQHF.

The rearrangement joins TRBV9 to TRBJ1-1, with D perhaps TRBD1 (6 bases). Germline V lookup: CDR1 SGDLS, CDR2 YYNGEE. This CDR3 spans 16 amino acids. Trimming stripped 4 bases from V and 1 base from J, with 17 bases between. The CDR3 nucleotides read TGTGCCAGCAGCCCTACGTCGGGGGGGGCGAACACTGAAGCTTTCTTT. Its translation: CASSPTSGGANTEAFF.

The rearrangement links TRBV20-1 to TRBJ1-1, with D perhaps matching TRBD1 (6 bases). The CDR3 loop spans 14 amino acids. Per the germline V gene, CDR1 is DFQATT and CDR2 is SNEGSKA (reference sequence). V was trimmed by 4 bases and J by 4 bases, leaving 16 bases between them. The CDR3 DNA is TGCAGTGCTATTGAACAGGGAGGGGTCACTGAAGCTTTCTTT. It specifies CSAIEQGGVTEAFF.

This clone was observed once. The DNA for the CDR3 is TGTGCCAGCAGTTTTGGGACAGGGGTTGAGGGCTACACCTTC. Amino acids: CASSFGTGVEGYTF. This rearrangement joins TRBV28 to TRBJ1-2; TRBD1 aligns across 10 bases. The CDR3 loop spans 14 amino acids. The J segment lost 8 bases and the V segment lost 3 bases, leaving 6 bases of the junction unmatched. The germline V gene encodes CDR1 MDHEN and CDR2 SYDVKM.

The chain links TRBV7-8 to TRBJ2-7; D is perhaps TRBD1 (5 bases). V was cut by 6 bases and J by 2 bases, with 11 bases left in between. Looked up from germline, CDR1 is SGHVS and CDR2 is FQNEAQ. The CDR3 length is 13 residues. This CDR3 is CASRRDRTYEQYF. The CDR3 nucleotides read TGTGCCAGCAGGCGAGACAGAACCTACGAGCAGTACTTC.

CDR3 region: CASSLAETSTDTQYF. CDR3 coding DNA: TGTGCCAGCAGCTTAGCCGAGACTAGCACAGATACGCAGTATTTT. The chain uses TRBV7-9 and TRBJ2-3; D is unresolved. Trimming shortened V by 0 bases and J by 0 bases, and 7 bases separated the two germline ends. The CDR3 length is 15 residues. In germline, CDR1 is SEHNR, CDR2 FQNEAQ (reference sequence).

The rearrangement joins TRBV4-3 to TRBJ2-5; a weak D match, TRBD1 (6 bases). V was cut by 0 bases and J by 0 bases, with 8 bases left in between. The CDR3 runs to 15 residues. CDR1 is LGHNA and CDR2 is YSLEER in the germline V gene. The CDR3 DNA reads TGCGCCAGCAGCCAAGACCGACAGGACCAAGAGACCCAGTACTTC. This gives the protein CASSQDRQDQETQYF.

The rearrangement links TRBV23-1 to TRBJ1-1, with 7 bases matching TRBD1. TRBV23-1 is placed among ORFs of uncertain function. Trimming removed 6 bases from V and 8 bases from J; junction bases left unmatched: 15. The CDR3 consists of 15 residues. The CDR3 protein is CASRKGQRSFKEAFF. For the CDR3, the DNA is TGCGCCAGCAGGAAGGGACAGAGGTCCTTCAAGGAAGCTTTCTTT.

The V call is TRBV6-5, the J call TRBJ2-1; 9 bases match TRBD1. J was trimmed by 7 bases and V by 5 bases; bases with no gene match: 9. The CDR3 consists of 15 residues. Germline V lookup: CDR1 MNHEY, CDR2 SVGAGI. The CDR3 protein is CASSQTGGDWNEQFF. The DNA of the CDR3 is TGTGCCAGCAGTCAAACAGGGGGCGACTGGAATGAGCAGTTCTTC.

V usage is TRBV4-3 and J usage is TRBJ2-3; possible D gene TRBD2, 6 bases. V was shortened by 0 bases and J by 2 bases, with 15 bases between the two germline ends. Germline loops: CDR1 LGHNA, CDR2 YSLEER. CDR3 length: 17 amino acids. CDR3 sequence: CASSQDGTPTLTDTQYF. CDR3 coding DNA: TGCGCCAGCAGCCAAGATGGGACTCCAACACTCACAGATACGCAGTATTTT.

V is TRBV6-2 or TRBV6-3 and J is TRBJ1-2; D remains ambiguous. The CDR3 spans 15 residues. Trimming removed 2 bases from V and 6 bases from J, with 16 bases in between. CDR1 is MNHEY, CDR2 SVGEGT, per germline. CDR3 nucleotide sequence: TGTGCCAGCAGTTACCCTGGGCAGTCAAGTAATGGCTACACCTTC. Translated, it gives CASSYPGQSSNGYTF.

The V and J genes are TRBV28 and TRBJ1-6, with D perhaps TRBD1 (6 bases). The CDR3 contains 13 residues. CDR1 is MDHEN and CDR2 is SYDVKM in the germline V gene. V dropped 6 bases and J dropped 7 bases, with 10 bases sitting between them. CDR3 protein: CASSGQGNSPLHF. CDR3 sequence (DNA): TGTGCCAGCAGCGGGCAGGGGAATTCACCCCTCCACTTT.

The CDR3 loop is CASSDGVPRTTEAFF. The CDR3 DNA reads TGTGCCAGCAGTGACGGGGTGCCCCGCACCACTGAAGCTTTCTTT. The genes are TRBV2 and TRBJ1-1, with D uncertain. Per germline, CDR1 SNHLY and CDR2 FYNNEI. The ends were cut back, 3 bases at V and 4 bases at J, with 15 bases in the middle. This CDR3 spans 15 amino acids.

The chain links TRBV18 to TRBJ2-6, with TRBD1 identical over 8 bases. The V gene's germline CDR1 is KGHSH and CDR2 LQKENI. Trimming removed 5 bases from V and 3 bases from J; junction bases left unmatched: 6. The CDR3 is made up of 16 amino acids. CDR3 DNA: TGTGCCAGCTCAGCCCAGGGGGCGCTTGGGGCCAACGTCCTGACTTTC. It specifies CASSAQGALGANVLTF.